This T cell receptor (beta chain) was recorded in a study of CD4+ T cells in melanoma. The CDR3 extends over 11 amino acids. The V gene's germline CDR1 is GTSNPN and CDR2 SVGIG (reference sequence). V lost 0 bases and J lost 7, with 4 bases in between. A note on this clone: Its specificity is unknown.

Clones were read by immunoSEQ multiplex PCR, and TCRdb kept only the in-frame ones, dropping some. This sample has roughly 9,200 clones, with around two thirds found just once. Broader study findings: In melanoma, neoantigen-specific CD4+ T cells reportedly differed in differentiation state. A reported correlation linked neoantigen-specific CD4+ T cells to CD8+, macrophage and B cell function.

V and J are TRBV30 and TRBJ2-1; D is unclear. Sequenced material: cells from a culture (not recorded whether cultured in vitro). This sequence was found in a human donor with melanoma. The CDR3 DNA is TGTGCCTGGAGTGTCCGGAATGAGCAGTTCTTC. It encodes CAWSVRNEQFF.